The 21 T cell receptor beta chains below were found in one sample sequenced in a study of shared clonotypes between healthy human individuals. Libraries were prepared by immunoSEQ multiplex PCR; TCRdb keeps only in-frame clonotypes and omits some of them. This table holds more than 1 million clones, around 78% found once. What was sequenced was memory CD4+ T cells from PBMCs. Subset indicated: CD45RA-negative fraction. The source is a man aged 18 to 35 in good health. Some clones in this sample may be carry-over from other donors' samples.

The chain has TRBV28 and TRBJ2-3; 10 bases fit TRBD2. CDR3 length: 14 amino acids. Looked up from germline, CDR1 is MDHEN and CDR2 is SYDVKM. V lost 5 bases to trimming and J lost 6 bases; unmatched junction nucleotides: 5. This CDR3 is CASSPSSGSDTQYF. The CDR3 nucleotides read TGTGCCAGCAGTCCCTCTAGCGGGAGCGATACGCAGTATTTT. Looking up the rest from reference TRBV28 and TRBJ2-3 gives the full variable domain: DVKVTQSSRYLVKRTGEKVFLECVQDMDHENMFWYRQDPGLGLRLIYFSYDVKMKEKGDIPEGYSVSREKKERFSLILESASTNQTSMYLCASSPSSGSDTQYFGPGTRLTVL.

The V call is TRBV28, the J call TRBJ2-3; D is tentatively TRBD1 or TRBD2 (6 bases each). CDR1 and CDR2 from the germline V gene are MDHEN and SYDVKM. The germline V and J ends were trimmed by 3 bases and 2 bases, with 15 bases remaining between them. This CDR3 is 16 amino acids long. CDR3 loop: CASSFLRGTNTDTQYF. The CDR3 coding sequence is TGTGCCAGCAGTTTTTTACGGGGGACAAACACAGATACGCAGTATTTT.

CDR3 protein: CASSVSDRTEGEQFF. The CDR3 DNA follows: TGTGCCAGCAGCGTATCGGACAGGACGGAAGGTGAGCAGTTCTTC. The rearrangement joins TRBV9 to TRBJ2-1; 7 nucleotides line up with TRBD1. This CDR3 is 15 amino acids long. Germline V gene lookup returns CDR1 SGDLS and CDR2 YYNGEE. With 1 base clipped from V and 9 bases from J, the junction kept 10 bases outside the gene matches. Complete variable domain (other parts from reference TRBV9 and TRBJ2-1): DSGVTQTPKHLITATGQRVTLRCSPRSGDLSVYWYQQSLDQGLQFLIQYYNGEERAKGNILERFSAQQFPDLHSELNLSSLELGDSALYFCASSVSDRTEGEQFFGPGTRLTVL.

The chain uses TRBV6-1 and TRBJ2-7; the D gene is possibly TRBD2 (6 bases). There are 13 residues in the CDR3. CDR1 and CDR2 from the germline V gene are MNHNS and SASEGT. V lost 8 bases and J lost 1, with 12 bases in between. The CDR3 region is CASGRDSSYEQYF. The CDR3 bases are TGTGCCAGCGGAAGGGACTCATCCTACGAGCAGTACTTC.

As regards this clone: The sample holds other DNA sequences that translate to the same CDR3. V and J are TRBV5-6 and TRBJ2-7, with D unresolved. V lost 0 bases and J lost 4, with 5 bases in between. This CDR3 is 12 amino acids long. Per the germline V gene, CDR1 is SGHDT and CDR2 is YYEEEE. The CDR3 DNA reads as TGTGCCAGCAGCTTGGGGGGTTACGAGCAGTACTTC. Residues: CASSLGGYEQYF.

The chain couples TRBV4-3 to TRBJ2-3; D is ambiguous. Germline V gene lookup returns CDR1 LGHNA and CDR2 YSLEER. V shed 2 bases and J shed 0 bases, with 6 bases lying between them. The CDR3 sequence is 14 residues long. Here the CDR3 DNA reads TGCGCCAGCAGCCAACAGGCTAGCACAGATACGCAGTATTTT. This translates into CASSQQASTDTQYF.

The CDR3 is CASSGRGRANYGYTF. CDR3 nucleotides: TGTGCCAGCAGTGGGAGGGGGAGAGCTAACTATGGCTACACCTTC. The V gene is TRBV9, the J gene TRBJ1-2; perhaps TRBD1 as D (6 bases). The V gene lost 5 bases and the J gene lost 0 bases, with 14 bases spanning the gap. This CDR3 spans 15 amino acids. Germline V gives CDR1 SGDLS, CDR2 YYNGEE.

This clone has just one count. This same CDR3 is encoded by further DNA sequences in the sample. This rearrangement joins TRBV5-6 to TRBJ1-5; no reliable D call. With 2 bases removed from V and 3 bases from J, the gap between germline ends came to 9 bases. There are 14 residues in the CDR3. Germline V gene data show CDR1 as SGHDT and CDR2 as YYEEEE. CDR3 protein: CASSFHGFNQPQHF. The DNA of the CDR3 is TGTGCCAGCAGCTTCCACGGATTCAATCAGCCCCAGCATTTT.

This clone was observed a handful of times. The same CDR3 also results from other DNA sequences found in this sample. The chain couples TRBV2 to TRBJ1-1, with D tentatively TRBD1 (5 bases). Trimming shortened V by 6 bases and J by 8 bases, and 10 bases separated the two germline ends. The CDR3 runs to 11 residues. Germline V gene sequence: CDR1 SNHLY, CDR2 FYNNEI. The CDR3 loop is CASSRGTEAFF. DNA for the CDR3: TGTGCCAGCAGCCGTGGGACGGAAGCTTTCTTT.

This clone was detected ten times or more. CDR3 bases: TGTGCCAGCAGCCGGGGGCCCTCCTACGAGCAGTACTTC. Protein sequence: CASSRGPSYEQYF. The genes are TRBV28 and TRBJ2-7; D may be TRBD1 or TRBD2 (6 bases each). This CDR3 comprises 13 residues. CDR1 is MDHEN, CDR2 SYDVKM, per germline. Trimming cost V 6 bases and J 0 bases, with 9 bases left between them.

The chain couples TRBV6-1 to TRBJ2-7; 8 bases map to TRBD2. Per germline, CDR1 MNHNS and CDR2 SASEGT. Trimming at V came to 4 bases and at J to 7 bases, leaving 9 bases not matched to a gene. CDR3 length: 14 residues. The CDR3 bases are TGTGCCAGCAGTGGCCTGGCGGGAGGACGGGAGCAGTACTTC. Its translation: CASSGLAGGREQYF.

This clone was observed a single time. V is TRBV28 and J is TRBJ2-2; tentatively, D is TRBD1 (7 bases). Trimming stripped 6 bases from V and 6 bases from J, with 17 bases between. The CDR3 is 15 amino acids. CDR1 and CDR2 (germline): MDHEN, SYDVKM. The CDR3 bases are TGTGCCAGCAGGACGGGGGACAGAGGGCCCGGGGAGCTGTTTTTT. Amino acid sequence: CASRTGDRGPGELFF.

To note about this clone: It is likely a read error: a sequence one base away is far more abundant. The identical CDR3 is also encoded by other nucleotide sequences in the sample. This chain uses TRBV27 with TRBJ2-7, with TRBD2 matching 10 bases. Unmatched junction bases numbered 13, after V lost 2 bases and J lost 3 bases. The CDR3 contains 18 residues. Germline assignment: CDR1 MNHEY and CDR2 SMNVEV (reference sequence). The CDR3 loop is CASSLRGASGRVHYEQYF. CDR3 coding DNA: TGTGCCAGCAGTTTACGGGGGGCCAGCGGGAGGGTGCACTACGAGCAGTACTTC.

This chain links TRBV19 with TRBJ1-1; D unclear. Trimming left V 11 bases short and J 1 base short, with 14 bases between. Germline-derived CDR1 and CDR2 are LNHDA and SQIVND (reference sequence). This CDR3 region has 13 residues. CDR3 DNA sequence: TGTGCCGGCAGGTCAGGTACGAACACTGAAGCTTTCTTT. Translation: CAGRSGTNTEAFF.

Only one count was recorded for this clone. The chain is built from TRBV21-1 and TRBJ2-1. TRBV21-1 constitutes a pseudogene. The CDR3 consists of 17 residues. The CDR3 here is CASSSLGLRGRDNEQFF. The CDR3 DNA reads as TGTGCCAGCAGTTCTCTGGGCCTTCGGGGGCGGGACAATGAGCAGTTCTTC.

This CDR3 reads CASSSRGLAAVNEQFF. The CDR3 DNA reads as TGTGCCAGCAGTTCTCGCGGACTAGCGGCTGTAAATGAGCAGTTCTTC. V is TRBV27 and J is TRBJ2-1; 10 nucleotides match TRBD2. V trimming: 4 bases; J trimming: 7 bases; junction bases outside the gene matches: 10. Per germline, CDR1 MNHEY and CDR2 SMNVEV (reference sequence). The CDR3 loop spans 16 amino acids.

The chain is built from TRBV6-1 and TRBJ1-5; TRBD1 matches 7 bases. CDR3 length: 15 residues. Trimming cost V 2 bases and J 9 bases; bases outside gene matches: 10. Germline CDR1 reads MNHNS; CDR2 reads SASEGT. CDR3 sequence (DNA): TGTGCCAGCAGTGAAAACATACAGGGGTTCTGGCCCCAGCATTTT. Translating gives CASSENIQGFWPQHF.

The genes are TRBV5-4 and TRBJ1-1; 8 bases line up with TRBD1. V shed 2 bases and J 6 bases; nucleotides not matched to a gene: 12. Germline loops: CDR1 SGHNT, CDR2 YYREEE (reference sequence). The CDR3 sequence is 16 residues long. CDR3 in amino acids: CASSLGGQGAYAEAFF. CDR3 nucleotides: TGTGCCAGCAGCTTAGGGGGGCAGGGGGCTTATGCTGAAGCTTTCTTT.

The chain employs TRBV7-2 and TRBJ1-5; perhaps TRBD1 as D (5 bases). There are 12 residues in the CDR3. Trimming stripped 5 bases from V and 6 bases from J, with 8 bases between. Germline CDR1 is SGHTA and CDR2 is FQGNSA. CDR3 in amino acids: CASSARGQPQHF. In DNA, the CDR3 is TGTGCCAGCAGCGCGAGGGGTCAGCCCCAGCATTTT.

Note on this clone: It is likely a read error, because the conserved phenylalanine at the end of the CDR3 is missing. Because the CDR3's place on the DNA is in doubt, the DNA is left out and the CDR3 is given as listed by TCRdb. This CDR3 reads CASSPGTRQARSH. This rearrangement joins TRBV5-4 to TRBJ2-7; the table assigns TRBD1, which was not confirmed against the DNA. Germline V CDR1 and CDR2: SGHNT, YYREEE (reference sequence). The CDR3 contains 13 residues when both ends are counted.

The chain recombines TRBV7-8 with TRBJ2-7; a possible D gene is TRBD1 (5 bases). Trimming shortened V by 3 bases and J by 3 bases, and 12 bases separated the two germline ends. The germline gives CDR1 SGHVS, CDR2 FQNEAQ. The CDR3 extends over 14 amino acids. CDR3 DNA: TGTGCCAGCAGCTTCCTACCAGGGATCTACGAGCAGTACTTC. Its translation: CASSFLPGIYEQYF. The full variable domain, with the rest looked up from reference TRBV7-8 and TRBJ2-7, is GAGVSQSPRYKVAKRGQDVALRCDPISGHVSLFWYQQALGQGPEFLTYFQNEAQLDKSGLPSDRFFAERPEGSVSTLKIQRTQQEDSAVYLCASSFLPGIYEQYFGPGTRLTVT.